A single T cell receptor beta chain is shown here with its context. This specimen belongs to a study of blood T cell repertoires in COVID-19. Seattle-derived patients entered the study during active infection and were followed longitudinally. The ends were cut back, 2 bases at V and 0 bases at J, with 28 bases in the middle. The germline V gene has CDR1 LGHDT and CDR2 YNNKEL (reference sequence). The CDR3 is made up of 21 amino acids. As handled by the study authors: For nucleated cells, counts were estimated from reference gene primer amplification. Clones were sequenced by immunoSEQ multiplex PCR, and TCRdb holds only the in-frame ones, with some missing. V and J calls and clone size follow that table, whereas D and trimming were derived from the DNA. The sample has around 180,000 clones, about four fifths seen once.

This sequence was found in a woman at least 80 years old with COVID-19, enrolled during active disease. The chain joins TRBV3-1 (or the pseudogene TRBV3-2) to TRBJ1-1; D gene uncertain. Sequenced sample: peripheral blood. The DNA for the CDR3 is TGTGCCAGCAGCCAACTCGAAGGGCGGTTCGTAACTAGGGAGCTGAACACTGAAGCTTTCTTT. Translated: CASSQLEGRFVTRELNTEAFF.